Sequencing of this T cell receptor (beta chain) was carried out in a study of post-analysis software for immune sequencing data. Study at large: Patients had relapsing-remitting, secondary progressive or progressive-relapsing multiple sclerosis; some lacked subtype. Study findings and constraints: Comparison of patients with controls showed about 5 TRBV segments more frequent in patients, TRBV5-6, TRBV5-1 and TRBV20-1 among them. Relative to controls, patients with multiple sclerosis showed significantly lower normalized Chao1 diversity.

Prepared TCR beta cDNA libraries contained unique molecular identifiers. T cells numbering roughly 0.95 to 10 million yielded some 500,000 cDNA molecules. TCRdb re-called the PCR reads through MiXCR, storing one row per CDR3 protein. This sample has hundreds of thousands of distinct CDR3 sequences, with 59% found just once. This CDR3 contains 14 residues. V lost 11 bases, J lost 0 bases, and 8 bases stayed unmatched. In this sample, this clonotype turned up once. Its antigen is unknown. The V gene is TRBV12-3 or TRBV12-4, the J gene TRBJ1-2; 8 positions match TRBD1. The sequencing sample was made of blood. This receptor was taken from a girl aged 2-10 years with multiple sclerosis. The CDR3 here is CAGTQTGANYGYTF. Here the CDR3 DNA reads TGTGCCGGCACCCAGACAGGGGCTAACTATGGCTACACCTTC.